Below, one T cell receptor beta chain is given with its context. The entry originates in a study of T cells in Graves' hyperthyroidism and ophthalmopathy. Across the whole study: Specimen type is peripheral blood, collected at initial diagnosis prior to any treatment.

Active moderate-to-severe ophthalmopathy, Clinical Activity Score at least 3, NOSPECS at least 4, under 3 months' duration. Amplification of TCR beta CDR3 regions was performed using RNA transcripts as template. The HTBI set primed first-round TCR CDR3 RT-PCR. Each CDR3 protein gets one entry after TCRdb re-called the multiplex PCR reads with MiXCR. In the table there are 600,000 or so distinct CDR3 sequences, 14% of which are singletons. V was cut by 6 bases and J by 0 bases, with 9 bases left in between. There are 12 residues in the CDR3. In germline, CDR1 is DFQATT, CDR2 SNEGSKA (reference sequence).

The sequence was collected from a woman in her forties or fifties with Graves' ophthalmopathy. The rearrangement joins TRBV20-1 to TRBJ2-7, with D perhaps matching TRBD1 (5 bases). Sequenced: blood. The CDR3 DNA follows: TGCAGTGCCAGGGTAAGCTCCTACGAGCAGTACTTC. Its protein product is CSARVSSYEQYF.